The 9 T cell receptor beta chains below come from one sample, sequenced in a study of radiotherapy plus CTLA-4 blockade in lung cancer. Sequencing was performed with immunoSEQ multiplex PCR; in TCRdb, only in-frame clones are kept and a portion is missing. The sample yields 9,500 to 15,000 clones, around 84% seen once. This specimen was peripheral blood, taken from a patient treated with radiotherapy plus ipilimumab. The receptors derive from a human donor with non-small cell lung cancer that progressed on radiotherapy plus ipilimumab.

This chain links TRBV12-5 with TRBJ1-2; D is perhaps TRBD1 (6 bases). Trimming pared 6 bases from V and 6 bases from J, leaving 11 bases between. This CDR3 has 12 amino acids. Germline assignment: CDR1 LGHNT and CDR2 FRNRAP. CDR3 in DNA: TGTGCTAGTGGCCAACAGGGTAATGGCTACACCTTC. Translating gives CASGQQGNGYTF.

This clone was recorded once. CDR3 residues: CASSDEGLTMAGYTF. Written as DNA, the CDR3 is TGTGCCAGCAGTGATGAGGGTCTAACTATGGCTGGCTACACCTTC. The chain carries TRBV2 and TRBJ1-2; no reliable D call. CDR1 SNHLY and CDR2 FYNNEI come from the germline V gene. This CDR3 comprises 15 residues. V gave up 3 bases and J gave up 7 bases, with 18 bases separating them.

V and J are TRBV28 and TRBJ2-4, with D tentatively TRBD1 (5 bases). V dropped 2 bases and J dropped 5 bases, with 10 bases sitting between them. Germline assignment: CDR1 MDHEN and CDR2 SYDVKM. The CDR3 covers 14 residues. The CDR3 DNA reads TGTGCCAGCAGTTTAAGTACAGGTCAAAACATTCAGTACTTC. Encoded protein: CASSLSTGQNIQYF.

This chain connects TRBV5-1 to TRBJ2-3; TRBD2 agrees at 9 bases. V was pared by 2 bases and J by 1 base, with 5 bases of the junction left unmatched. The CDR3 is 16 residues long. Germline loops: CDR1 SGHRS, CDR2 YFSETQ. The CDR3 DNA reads TGCGCCAGCAGCTTCGGGCGGGGGGGAGGCACAGATACGCAGTATTTT. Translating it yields CASSFGRGGGTDTQYF.

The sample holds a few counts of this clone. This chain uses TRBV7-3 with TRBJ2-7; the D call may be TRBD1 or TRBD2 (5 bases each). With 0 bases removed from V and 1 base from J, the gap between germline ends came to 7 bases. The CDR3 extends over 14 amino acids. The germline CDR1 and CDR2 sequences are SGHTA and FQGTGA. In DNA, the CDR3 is TGTGCCAGCAGCTTAACCGGGACGTCCTACGAGCAGTACTTC. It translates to CASSLTGTSYEQYF.

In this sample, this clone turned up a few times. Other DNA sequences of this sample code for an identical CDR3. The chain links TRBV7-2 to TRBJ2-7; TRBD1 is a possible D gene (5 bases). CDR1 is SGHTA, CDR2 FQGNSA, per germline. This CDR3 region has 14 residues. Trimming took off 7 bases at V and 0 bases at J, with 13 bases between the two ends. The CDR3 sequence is CASTLGHLSYEQYF. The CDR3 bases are TGTGCCAGCACCCTTGGACACCTCTCCTACGAGCAGTACTTC.

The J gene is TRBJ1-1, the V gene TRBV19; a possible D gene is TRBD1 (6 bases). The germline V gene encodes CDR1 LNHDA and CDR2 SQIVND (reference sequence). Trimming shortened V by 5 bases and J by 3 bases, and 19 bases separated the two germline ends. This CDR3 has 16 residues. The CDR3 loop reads CASSGDRWILDTEAFF. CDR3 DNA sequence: TGTGCCAGTAGTGGTGACAGGTGGATTCTGGACACTGAAGCTTTCTTT.

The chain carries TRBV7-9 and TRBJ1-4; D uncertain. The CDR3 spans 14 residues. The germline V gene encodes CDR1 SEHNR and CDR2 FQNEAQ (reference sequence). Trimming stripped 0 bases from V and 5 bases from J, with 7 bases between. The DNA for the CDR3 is TGTGCCAGCAGCTTAGCGGGGTCCAATGAAAAACTGTTTTTT. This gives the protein CASSLAGSNEKLFF.

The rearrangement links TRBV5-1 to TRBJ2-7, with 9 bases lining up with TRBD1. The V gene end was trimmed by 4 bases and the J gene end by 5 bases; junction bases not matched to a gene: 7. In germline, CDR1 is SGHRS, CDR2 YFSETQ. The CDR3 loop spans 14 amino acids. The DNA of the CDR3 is TGCGCCAGCAGCCCGGGACAGGGACGAAACGAGCAGTACTTC. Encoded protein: CASSPGQGRNEQYF.